This T cell receptor (beta chain) was sequenced in a study of OX40 agonist ivuxolimab in advanced cancers. Clones were sequenced by immunoSEQ multiplex PCR, and TCRdb holds only the in-frame ones, with some missing. The profile shows around 84,000 clones, around nine tenths of them singletons. The germline CDR1 and CDR2 sequences are SGHRS and YFSETQ. CDR3 length equals 17 residues. V was pared by 1 base and J by 4 bases, with 2 bases of the junction left unmatched. This chain connects TRBV5-1 to TRBJ2-1; 16 bases line up with TRBD2. The sequencing used CD4+ or CD8+ T cells sorted from blood, collected in a trial of the OX40 agonist ivuxolimab. The TCR was taken from an adult with an advanced solid tumor such as melanoma, head and neck, liver or kidney cancer. The CDR3, as DNA: TGCGCCAGCAGCTTGCAGGGACTAGCGGGGGGGTACAATGAGCAGTTCTTC. Amino acid sequence: CASSLQGLAGGYNEQFF.